The 14 T cell receptor beta chains below come from one sample, sequenced in a study of T cell repertoires in cytomegalovirus infection. TCRdb fed the reads into MiXCR, producing one record per CDR3 protein. The repertoire has more than 150,000 distinct CDR3 sequences, 15% to 20% of them found once; the top ten carry roughly 2.9%. The specimen was PBMCs. These receptors were taken from a human donor in good health (CMV status not recorded). Some clones in this sample may be carry-over from other donors' samples.

This clonotype occurred a few times. The chain has TRBV6-5 and TRBJ2-2; a possible D gene is TRBD2 (5 bases). Deletions cut 0 bases from V and 6 bases from J, with 14 bases between. The CDR3 has 16 amino acids. The germline CDR1 and CDR2 sequences are MNHEY and SVGAGI. DNA for the CDR3: TGTGCCAGCAGTTACTCATCAATCATGAGGGCCGGGGAGCTGTTTTTT. Its protein product is CASSYSSIMRAGELFF.

The chain combines TRBV7-9 with TRBJ2-3, with TRBD1 matching over 9 bases. The germline V gene encodes CDR1 SEHNR and CDR2 FQNEAQ (reference sequence). The CDR3 has 15 amino acids. V trimming: 3 bases; J trimming: 3 bases; junction bases outside the gene matches: 4. CDR3 loop: CASSFSGQGTDTQYF. The CDR3 nucleotides are TGTGCCAGCAGCTTCAGCGGACAGGGGACAGATACGCAGTATTTT.

Concerning this clonotype itself: This may come from a read error, since a much larger clone is one base off. The rearrangement joins TRBV6-6 to TRBJ2-1; 13 bases map to TRBD2. CDR1 is MNHNY, CDR2 SVGAGI, per germline (reference sequence). The CDR3 is made up of 15 amino acids. The chain's CDR3 is CASDRGLAGADEQLF. DNA of the CDR3: TGTGCCAGCGATAGAGGACTAGCGGGAGCTGATGAGCAGCTCTTC.

This clonotype was seen only a few times. V is TRBV12-3 or TRBV12-4 and J is TRBJ1-4; the D is unclear. The CDR3 covers 14 residues. Trimming pared 6 bases from V and 4 bases from J, leaving 12 bases between. The CDR3 DNA sequence: TGTGCCAGCAGCGCACGGGCCCTTAATGAAAAACTGTTTTTT. Translation: CASSARALNEKLFF.

This clonotype appeared many times. V gene TRBV7-2 combines with J gene TRBJ1-5; tentative D call: TRBD1 (6 bases). The CDR3 is 14 amino acids. The germline CDR1 and CDR2 sequences are SGHTA and FQGNSA. V lost 5 bases and J 6 bases, leaving 14 bases between the germline ends. This chain's CDR3 is CASSRNRAGQPQHF. In DNA, the CDR3 is TGTGCCAGCAGCAGGAACAGGGCAGGTCAGCCCCAGCATTTT.

This clonotype was seen more than once but under ten times. The chain carries TRBV3-1 and TRBJ2-1; possible D gene TRBD1, 5 bases. Germline lookup yields CDR1 LGHDT and CDR2 YNNKEL (reference sequence). This CDR3 has 17 amino acids. Deletions cut 7 bases from V and 0 bases from J, with 19 bases between. CDR3 residues: CASNTLSQGISYNEQFF. CDR3 nucleotides: TGTGCCAGCAACACCCTTTCTCAGGGAATCTCCTACAATGAGCAGTTCTTC.

This clonotype showed up just a few times. V gene TRBV11-3 combines with J gene TRBJ2-5; D may match TRBD1 or TRBD2 (7 bases each). The V end lost 5 bases, the J end lost 3 bases, and 19 bases lay between the germline ends. The CDR3 is 16 residues long. From germline, CDR1 is SGHNT and CDR2 YENEEA. This CDR3 reads CASSTGQARGEETQYF. In DNA form, the CDR3 reads TGTGCCAGCAGCACCGGACAGGCACGGGGGGAAGAGACCCAGTACTTC.

On this clonotype: At one boundary the junction diverges from the germline segment, which might be a read error. This chain joins TRBV12-3 or TRBV12-4 and TRBJ2-1; possible D gene TRBD1, 5 bases. The CDR3 totals 11 residues. CDR3 sequence (DNA): TGTGCCAGCTCCCAGGGCGGTGAGCATTTCTTC. It codes for CASSQGGEHFF.

The rearrangement links TRBV29-1 to TRBJ1-1, with D tentatively TRBD1 (6 bases). Per germline, CDR1 SQVTM and CDR2 ANQGSEA. The V and J ends lost 6 bases and 1 base respectively, with 12 bases between them. This CDR3 is built from 13 residues. The CDR3 bases are TGCAGCGTAGTGGACAGCTGGAACACTGAAGCTTTCTTT. It codes for CSVVDSWNTEAFF.

This clonotype turned up a few times. The chain employs TRBV12-3 or TRBV12-4 and TRBJ2-1, with D tentatively TRBD2 (5 bases). Trimming left V 7 bases short and J 1 base short, with 14 bases between. This CDR3 contains 15 residues. CDR3 in DNA: TGTGCCAGCACACAAGGCGGGTCGTCCTACAATGAGCAGTTCTTC. Translated: CASTQGGSSYNEQFF.

This chain uses TRBV5-6 with TRBJ2-2, with D unresolved. Germline CDR1 reads SGHDT; CDR2 reads YYEEEE. The length of the CDR3 is 15 residues. Trimming cost V 4 bases and J 1 base, with 11 bases left between them. The CDR3 coding sequence is TGTGCCAGCAGCATACTCACAGTGAACACCGGGGAGCTGTTTTTT. Residues: CASSILTVNTGELFF.

This clonotype was seen more than once but under ten times. This chain connects TRBV9 to TRBJ1-1; TRBD1 is a possible D gene (5 bases). There are 15 residues in the CDR3. The germline gives CDR1 SGDLS, CDR2 YYNGEE. Trimming left V 8 bases short and J 0 bases short, with 17 bases between. The CDR3 DNA reads as TGTGCCAGTTCGGCGGGGCCGATTATGAACACTGAAGCTTTCTTT. Its translation: CASSAGPIMNTEAFF.

In this sample, this clonotype turned up a few times. The chain employs TRBV29-1 and TRBJ1-1, with TRBD1 matching over 10 bases. The ends lost 7 bases at V and 11 bases at J; junction bases unmatched: 16. CDR1 is SQVTM and CDR2 is ANQGSEA in the germline V gene. CDR3 length equals 14 residues. The CDR3 DNA reads TGCAGCGCACGACAGGGGGCGAATCTCCCGTGGGCTTTCTTT. Translated: CSARQGANLPWAFF.

This sequence joins TRBV12-5 and TRBJ2-5; 7 positions match TRBD2. The CDR3 has 15 residues. Germline V gives CDR1 LGHNT, CDR2 FRNRAP. V shed 7 bases and J 2 bases; nucleotides not matched to a gene: 10. This CDR3 reads CASAPGEGMQETQYF. CDR3 nucleotide sequence: TGTGCTAGTGCTCCGGGGGAGGGGATGCAAGAGACCCAGTACTTC. The full variable domain, its missing parts supplied by reference TRBV12-5 and TRBJ2-5, is DARVTQTPRHKVTEMGQEVTMRCQPILGHNTVFWYRQTMMQGLELLAYFRNRAPLDDSGMPKDRFSAEMPDATLATLKIQPSEPRDSAVYFCASAPGEGMQETQYFGPGTRLLVL.